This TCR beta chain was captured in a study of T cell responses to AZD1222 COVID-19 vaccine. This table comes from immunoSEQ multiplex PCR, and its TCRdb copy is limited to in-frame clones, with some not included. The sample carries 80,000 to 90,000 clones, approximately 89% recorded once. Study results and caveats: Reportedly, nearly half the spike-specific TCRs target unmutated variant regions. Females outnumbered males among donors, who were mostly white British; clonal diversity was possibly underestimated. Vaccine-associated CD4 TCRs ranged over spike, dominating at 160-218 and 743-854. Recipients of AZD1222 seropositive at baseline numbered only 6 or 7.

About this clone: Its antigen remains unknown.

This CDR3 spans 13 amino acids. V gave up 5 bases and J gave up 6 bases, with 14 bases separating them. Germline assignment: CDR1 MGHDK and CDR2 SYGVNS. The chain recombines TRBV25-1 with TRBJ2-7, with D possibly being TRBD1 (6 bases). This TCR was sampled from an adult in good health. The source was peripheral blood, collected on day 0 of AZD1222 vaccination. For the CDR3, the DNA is TGTGCCAGCAGTCCGGACAGTTTTTCCGAGCAGTACTTC. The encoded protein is CASSPDSFSEQYF.